This entry features one T cell receptor (beta chain) sequence. Some clones are missing from TCRdb's copy, which holds only in-frame ones; the method was immunoSEQ multiplex PCR. The sample shows some 2,000 clones, under 80% of them seen only once. The data belong to a study of chemoradiotherapy in HPV16-positive cancers. The CDR3 spans 14 residues. CDR1 and CDR2 (germline): SEHNR, FQNEAQ (reference sequence). J lost 5 bases, V lost 5 bases, and 3 bases had no gene match. The sequencing here drew on tumor tissue, taken from a patient who underwent chemoradiotherapy. The chain employs TRBV7-9 and TRBJ1-5; TRBD1 agrees at 10 bases. The TCR originated in a human donor with HPV-associated anogenital cancer. The CDR3 loop reads CASSLGQGHQPQHF. The DNA for the CDR3 is TGTGCCAGCAGCCTGGGACAGGGGCATCAGCCCCAGCATTTT.